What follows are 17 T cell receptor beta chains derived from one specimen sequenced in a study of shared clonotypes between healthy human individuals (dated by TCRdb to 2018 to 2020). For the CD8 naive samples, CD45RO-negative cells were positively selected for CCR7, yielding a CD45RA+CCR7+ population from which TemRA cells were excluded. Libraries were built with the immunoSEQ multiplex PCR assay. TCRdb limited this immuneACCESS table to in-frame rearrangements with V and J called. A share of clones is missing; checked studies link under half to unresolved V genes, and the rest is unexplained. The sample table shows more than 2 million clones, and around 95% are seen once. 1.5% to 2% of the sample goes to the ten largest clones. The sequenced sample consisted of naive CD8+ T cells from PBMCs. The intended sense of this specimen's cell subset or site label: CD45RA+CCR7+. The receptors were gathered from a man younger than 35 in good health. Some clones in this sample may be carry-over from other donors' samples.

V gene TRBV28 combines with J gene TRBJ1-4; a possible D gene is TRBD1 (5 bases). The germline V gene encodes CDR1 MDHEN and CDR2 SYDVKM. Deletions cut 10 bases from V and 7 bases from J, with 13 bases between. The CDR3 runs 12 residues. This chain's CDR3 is CAIRQPPEKLFF. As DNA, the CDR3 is TGTGCCATAAGACAGCCTCCTGAAAAACTGTTTTTT.

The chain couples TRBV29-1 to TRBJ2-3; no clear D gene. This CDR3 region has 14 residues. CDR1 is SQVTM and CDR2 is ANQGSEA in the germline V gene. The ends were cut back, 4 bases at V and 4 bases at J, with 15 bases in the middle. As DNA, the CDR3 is TGCAGCGTTGTCACTGGGGTTTCCCCAGATACGCAGTATTTT. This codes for CSVVTGVSPDTQYF.

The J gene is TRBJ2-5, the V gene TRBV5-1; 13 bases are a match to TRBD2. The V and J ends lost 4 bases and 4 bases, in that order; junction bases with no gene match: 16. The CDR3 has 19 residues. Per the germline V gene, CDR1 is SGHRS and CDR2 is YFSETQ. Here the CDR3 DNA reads TGCGCCAGCAGCCCTGGGGCTCAACTAGCGGGAGGGCCGGGAGAGACCCAGTACTTC. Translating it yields CASSPGAQLAGGPGETQYF. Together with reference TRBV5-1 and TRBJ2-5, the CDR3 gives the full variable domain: KAGVTQTPRYLIKTRGQQVTLSCSPISGHRSVSWYQQTPGQGLQFLFEYFSETQRNKGNFPGRFSGRQFSNSRSEMNVSTLELGDSALYLCASSPGAQLAGGPGETQYFGPGTRLLVL.

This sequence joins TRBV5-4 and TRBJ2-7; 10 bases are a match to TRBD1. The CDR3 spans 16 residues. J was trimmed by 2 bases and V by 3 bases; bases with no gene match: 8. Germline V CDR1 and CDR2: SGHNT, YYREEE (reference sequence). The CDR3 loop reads CASSSATGGEPYEQYF. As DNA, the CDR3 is TGTGCCAGCAGCTCAGCGACAGGGGGCGAACCCTACGAGCAGTACTTC.

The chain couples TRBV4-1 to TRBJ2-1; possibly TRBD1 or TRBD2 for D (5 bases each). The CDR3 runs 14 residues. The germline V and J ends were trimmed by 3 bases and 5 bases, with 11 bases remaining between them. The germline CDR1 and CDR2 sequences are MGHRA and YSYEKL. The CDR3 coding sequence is TGCGCCAGCAGCCATGGGGGAGACCACAATGAGCAGTTCTTC. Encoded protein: CASSHGGDHNEQFF.

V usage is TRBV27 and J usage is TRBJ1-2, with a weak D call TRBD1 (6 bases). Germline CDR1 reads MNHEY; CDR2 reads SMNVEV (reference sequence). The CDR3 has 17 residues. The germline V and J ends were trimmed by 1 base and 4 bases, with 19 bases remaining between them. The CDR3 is CASSLLTPQGSPYGYTF. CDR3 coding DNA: TGTGCCAGCAGTTTATTGACGCCACAGGGATCCCCCTATGGCTACACCTTC.

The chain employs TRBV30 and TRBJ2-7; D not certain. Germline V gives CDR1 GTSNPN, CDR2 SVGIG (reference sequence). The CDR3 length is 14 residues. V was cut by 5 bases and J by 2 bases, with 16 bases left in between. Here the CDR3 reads CAWGHRVGAYEQYF. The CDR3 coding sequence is TGTGCCTGGGGGCATCGGGTTGGGGCCTACGAGCAGTACTTC.

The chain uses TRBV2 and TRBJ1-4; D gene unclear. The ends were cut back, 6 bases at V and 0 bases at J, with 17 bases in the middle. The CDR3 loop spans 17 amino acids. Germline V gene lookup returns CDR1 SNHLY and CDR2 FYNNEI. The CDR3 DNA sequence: TGTGCCAGCAGCGATCGAAGACCCGAAGCAACTAATGAAAAACTGTTTTTT. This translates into CASSDRRPEATNEKLFF.

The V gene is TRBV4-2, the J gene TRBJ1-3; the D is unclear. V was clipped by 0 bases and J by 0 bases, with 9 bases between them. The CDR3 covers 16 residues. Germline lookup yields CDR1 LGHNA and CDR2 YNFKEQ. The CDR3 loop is CASSQETLSSGNTIYF. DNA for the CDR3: TGTGCCAGCAGCCAAGAGACCCTCTCCTCTGGAAACACCATATATTTT.

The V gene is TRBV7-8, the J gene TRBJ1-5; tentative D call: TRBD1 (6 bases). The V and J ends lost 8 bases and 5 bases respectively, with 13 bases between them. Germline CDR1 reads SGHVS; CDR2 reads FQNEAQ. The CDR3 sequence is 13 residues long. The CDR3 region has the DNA TGTGCCAGCGCTCCGGGGGCCGATCAGCCCCAGCATTTT. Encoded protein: CASAPGADQPQHF.

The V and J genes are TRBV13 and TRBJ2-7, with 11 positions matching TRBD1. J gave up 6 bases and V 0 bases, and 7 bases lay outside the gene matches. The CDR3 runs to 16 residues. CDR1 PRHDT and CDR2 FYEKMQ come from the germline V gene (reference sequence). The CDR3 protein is CASSLGRWGQGGEQYF. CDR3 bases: TGTGCCAGCAGCTTAGGCCGATGGGGACAGGGGGGCGAGCAGTACTTC.

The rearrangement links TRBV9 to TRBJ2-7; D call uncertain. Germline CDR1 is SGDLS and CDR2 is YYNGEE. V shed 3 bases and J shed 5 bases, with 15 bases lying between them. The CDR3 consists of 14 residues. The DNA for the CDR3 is TGTGCCAGCAGCGCTGCCTTTGGAGAGGACGAGCAGTACTTC. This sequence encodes CASSAAFGEDEQYF.

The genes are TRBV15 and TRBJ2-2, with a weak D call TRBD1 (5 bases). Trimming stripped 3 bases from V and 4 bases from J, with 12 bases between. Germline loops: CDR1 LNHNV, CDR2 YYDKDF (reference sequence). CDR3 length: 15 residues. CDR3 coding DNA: TGTGCCACCAGCAGGACAGACCTGCTCACCGGGGAGCTGTTTTTT. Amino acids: CATSRTDLLTGELFF.

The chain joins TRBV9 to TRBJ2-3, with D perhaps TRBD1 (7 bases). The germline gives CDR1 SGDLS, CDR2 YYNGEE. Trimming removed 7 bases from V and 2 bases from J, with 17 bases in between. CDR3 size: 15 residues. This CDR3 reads CASQKGGGFTDTQYF. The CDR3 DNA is TGTGCCAGCCAAAAAGGAGGGGGCTTCACAGATACGCAGTATTTT.

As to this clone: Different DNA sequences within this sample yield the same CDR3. The CDR3 bases are TGTGCCAGCAGTTTCGGACTACAATACGAGCAGTACTTC. Its translation is CASSFGLQYEQYF. V is TRBV27 and J is TRBJ2-7, with D tentatively TRBD2 (6 bases). Trimming removed 3 bases from V and 4 bases from J, with 10 bases in between. Germline V gene data show CDR1 as MNHEY and CDR2 as SMNVEV (reference sequence). The CDR3 length is 13 residues.

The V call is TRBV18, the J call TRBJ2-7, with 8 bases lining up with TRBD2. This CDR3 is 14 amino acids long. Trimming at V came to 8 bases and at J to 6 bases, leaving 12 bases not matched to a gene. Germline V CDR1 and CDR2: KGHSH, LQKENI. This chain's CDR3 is CASNSGSSRSEQYF. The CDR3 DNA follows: TGTGCCAGCAACAGCGGGAGTAGCCGCTCCGAGCAGTACTTC.

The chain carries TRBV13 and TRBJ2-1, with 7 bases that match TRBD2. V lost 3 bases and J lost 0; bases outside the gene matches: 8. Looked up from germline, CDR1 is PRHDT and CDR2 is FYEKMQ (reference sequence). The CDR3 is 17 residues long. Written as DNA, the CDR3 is TGTGCCAGCAGCTTGGGGCCTGGCGGGGGCTCCTACAATGAGCAGTTCTTC. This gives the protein CASSLGPGGGSYNEQFF.